The 23 T cell receptor beta chains below were found in one sample sequenced in a study of T cells in Graves' hyperthyroidism and ophthalmopathy. RNA transcripts yielded amplified TCR beta CDR3 regions. The TCR CDR3 was amplified in a first-round RT-PCR using the HTBI primer set. Using its own MiXCR run on the multiplex PCR reads, TCRdb lists one record per CDR3 protein. The table records some 500,000 distinct CDR3 sequences, 13% to 15% of them present only once. Sequenced: blood. The receptors derive from a woman aged 18-29 years with Graves' hyperthyroidism.

This clonotype was counted many times. V gene TRBV2 combines with J gene TRBJ1-4; TRBD1 matches at 9 bases. This CDR3 is built from 15 residues. V lost 4 bases, J lost 7 bases, and 7 bases stayed unmatched. CDR1 is SNHLY, CDR2 FYNNEI, per germline. The CDR3 loop is CASSARDRAGEKLFF. The CDR3 DNA is TGTGCCAGCAGTGCCCGGGACAGGGCCGGTGAAAAACTGTTTTTT.

This clonotype was picked up many times. The V and J genes are TRBV30 and TRBJ1-1; D perhaps matches TRBD1 (5 bases). Germline V gene data show CDR1 as GTSNPN and CDR2 as SVGIG (reference sequence). The V end lost 2 bases, the J end lost 4 bases, and 8 bases lay between the germline ends. The CDR3 spans 12 residues. CDR3 in DNA: TGTGCCTGGAGTCAGGGTTTCACTGAAGCTTTCTTT. This sequence encodes CAWSQGFTEAFF.

Many counts were recorded for this clonotype. The chain is built from TRBV14 and TRBJ1-2; D gene uncertain. The CDR3 extends over 13 amino acids. The ends were cut back, 4 bases at V and 7 bases at J, with 13 bases in the middle. Germline V lookup: CDR1 SGHDN, CDR2 FVKESK. The CDR3: CASSRDGIGGYTF. In DNA form, the CDR3 reads TGTGCCAGCAGCCGCGACGGCATCGGTGGCTACACCTTC.

This clonotype was seen more than once but under ten times. This chain links TRBV5-1 with TRBJ2-1; no reliable D call. V lost 0 bases, J lost 0 bases, and 7 bases lay in between. Germline CDR1 is SGHRS and CDR2 is YFSETQ. CDR3 length: 15 residues. The CDR3 bases are TGCGCCAGCAGCTTGGCGGCAGCCTCCTACAATGAGCAGTTCTTC. Protein: CASSLAAASYNEQFF. The full variable domain, its missing parts supplied by reference TRBV5-1 and TRBJ2-1, is KAGVTQTPRYLIKTRGQQVTLSCSPISGHRSVSWYQQTPGQGLQFLFEYFSETQRNKGNFPGRFSGRQFSNSRSEMNVSTLELGDSALYLCASSLAAASYNEQFFGPGTRLTVL.

This clonotype has a count of ten or more. The rearrangement joins TRBV24-1 to TRBJ2-5; TRBD2 aligns across 7 bases. The length of the CDR3 is 14 residues. J lost 1 base, V lost 4 bases, and 2 bases had no gene match. In germline, CDR1 is KGHDR, CDR2 SFDVKD. CDR3 DNA: TGTGCCACCAGTGAAAGCGGGATCCAAGAGACCCAGTACTTC. Its translation is CATSESGIQETQYF.

This clonotype has just a few counts. V is TRBV5-4 and J is TRBJ1-1; tentatively, D is TRBD1 (5 bases). The CDR3 totals 14 residues. The germline V gene has CDR1 SGHNT and CDR2 YYREEE (reference sequence). Trimming left V 0 bases short and J 10 bases short, with 16 bases between. In DNA, the CDR3 is TGTGCCAGCAGCTTGGCCTTGGGGGGTTCGGGAGCTTTCTTT. Residues: CASSLALGGSGAFF. The full variable domain, in which reference TRBV5-4 and TRBJ1-1 provide the parts outside the CDR3, is ETGVTQSPTHLIKTRGQQVTLRCSSQSGHNTVSWYQQALGQGPQFIFQYYREEENGRGNFPPRFSGLQFPNYSSELNVNALELDDSALYLCASSLALGGSGAFFGQGTRLTVV.

In its sample, this clonotype was seen many times. CDR3 residues: CASSFSGRGHNEQFF. In DNA form, the CDR3 reads TGTGCCAGCAGTTTTAGCGGGAGAGGACACAATGAGCAGTTCTTC. The chain employs TRBV12-3 or TRBV12-4 and TRBJ2-1; TRBD2 matches at 9 bases. The CDR3 covers 15 residues. Trimming removed 3 bases from V and 5 bases from J; junction bases left unmatched: 5.

This clonotype was picked up a small number of times. The chain recombines TRBV5-8 with TRBJ2-4; D gene unclear. Germline assignment: CDR1 SGHTS and CDR2 YDEGEE. The CDR3 runs to 14 residues. Deletions cut 2 bases from V and 6 bases from J, with 12 bases between. The CDR3 DNA reads as TGTGCCAGCAGCTTCGGTGGTAGGGCAAACATTCAGTACTTC. Protein product: CASSFGGRANIQYF. Together with reference TRBV5-8 and TRBJ2-4, the CDR3 gives the full variable domain: EAGVTQSPTHLIKTRGQQATLRCSPISGHTSVYWYQQALGLGLQFLLWYDEGEERNRGNFPPRFSGRQFPNYSSELNVNALELEDSALYLCASSFGGRANIQYFGAGTRLSVL.

This clonotype was recorded many times. The chain is built from TRBV3-1 and TRBJ1-5; 7 bases are a match to TRBD1. Germline CDR1 LGHDT, CDR2 YNNKEL (reference sequence). The CDR3 has 14 residues. V lost 1 base, J lost 7 bases, and 4 bases stayed unmatched. CDR3 loop: CASSQVTGAQPQHF. CDR3 coding DNA: TGTGCCAGCAGCCAAGTCACAGGGGCCCAGCCCCAGCATTTT. Using reference TRBV3-1 and TRBJ1-5 for the parts outside the CDR3, the full variable domain is DTAVSQTPKYLVTQMGNDKSIKCEQNLGHDTMYWYKQDSKKFLKIMFSYNNKELIINETVPNRFSPKSPDKAHLNLHINSLELGDSAVYFCASSQVTGAQPQHFGDGTRLSIL.

The chain recombines TRBV5-1 with TRBJ2-7; D gene unclear. V shed 0 bases and J shed 0 bases, with 7 bases lying between them. This CDR3 has 14 amino acids. Germline V gives CDR1 SGHRS, CDR2 YFSETQ. The CDR3 region has the DNA TGCGCCAGCAGCTTGGAACGTGGCTCCTACGAGCAGTACTTC. Encoded protein: CASSLERGSYEQYF.

The gene calls are TRBV29-1 and TRBJ1-2; D is unresolved. This CDR3 contains 13 residues. The V end was cut by 5 bases, the J end by 4 bases, with 14 bases between. Germline V gives CDR1 SQVTM, CDR2 ANQGSEA. CDR3 amino acids: CSVRKGDVYGYTF. The CDR3, as DNA: TGCAGCGTTCGGAAGGGCGACGTCTATGGCTACACCTTC. The variable domain in full, with the rest retrieved from reference TRBV29-1 and TRBJ1-2, is SAVISQKPSRDICQRGTSLTIQCQVDSQVTMMFWYRQQPGQSLTLIATANQGSEATYESGFVIDKFPISRPNLTFSTLTVSNMSPEDSSIYLCSVRKGDVYGYTFGSGTRLTVV.

Many counts were recorded for this clonotype. V is TRBV29-1 and J is TRBJ2-1; 7 nucleotides line up with TRBD1. V lost 7 bases to trimming and J lost 3 bases; unmatched junction nucleotides: 9. Germline assignment: CDR1 SQVTM and CDR2 ANQGSEA. This CDR3 spans 14 amino acids. The CDR3 loop is CSGSTGSLYNEQFF. The CDR3 DNA sequence: TGCAGCGGTTCGACAGGGTCCCTCTACAATGAGCAGTTCTTC.

The CDR3 DNA reads TGTGCCAGCAGCCCGGAGGGTAGGGCTTGGGTCACTGAAGCTTTCTTT. Amino acids: CASSPEGRAWVTEAFF. V usage is TRBV5-5 and J usage is TRBJ1-1; the D is unclear. There are 16 residues in the CDR3. The germline CDR1 and CDR2 sequences are SGHKS and YYEKEE (reference sequence). The V end was cut by 4 bases, the J end by 4 bases, with 20 bases between.

This clonotype was observed a few times. The chain combines TRBV20-1 with TRBJ2-1, with 7 bases fitting TRBD2. CDR3 size: 14 residues. Germline V CDR1 and CDR2: DFQATT, SNEGSKA (reference sequence). The trim removed 5 bases at V and 12 bases at J, leaving 16 bases unmatched. Here the CDR3 DNA reads TGCAGTGCTCCCTTTGAGCGGGGCTTTAGGGGGCAGTTCTTC. This encodes CSAPFERGFRGQFF.

This clonotype was observed a few times. The chain joins TRBV27 to TRBJ2-7; no clear D. V lost 0 bases and J 0 bases, leaving 9 bases between the germline ends. Germline-derived CDR1 and CDR2 are MNHEY and SMNVEV (reference sequence). The CDR3 consists of 15 residues. The CDR3 DNA sequence: TGTGCCAGCAGTTTATCTGCCGGTCACTCCTACGAGCAGTACTTC. The encoded protein is CASSLSAGHSYEQYF.

At least ten counts were recorded for this clonotype. The V call is TRBV6-1, the J call TRBJ2-7; 12 nucleotides match TRBD1. The junction had 9 bases not matched to a gene; V was cut back by 4 bases and J by 2 bases. The CDR3 is 17 amino acids. CDR1 and CDR2 from the germline V gene are MNHNS and SASEGT. CDR3: CASSVSGTGGKTYEQYV. DNA for the CDR3: TGTGCCAGCAGTGTCTCCGGGACAGGGGGCAAGACCTACGAGCAGTACGTC.

V usage is TRBV27 and J usage is TRBJ1-4; D ambiguous. The CDR3 is 15 residues long. Germline loops: CDR1 MNHEY, CDR2 SMNVEV (reference sequence). Trimming pared 0 bases from V and 7 bases from J, leaving 12 bases between. CDR3 nucleotides: TGTGCCAGCAGTTTATCCCGGCGGGTACCTGAAAAACTGTTTTTT. This encodes CASSLSRRVPEKLFF.

There are many counts of this clonotype. This sequence joins TRBV12-3 or TRBV12-4 and TRBJ2-7, with D possibly being TRBD2 (5 bases). V lost 4 bases to trimming and J lost 1 base, with 11 bases between them. The CDR3 length is 14 residues. The CDR3 here is CASSSLDYSYEQYF. The CDR3 region has the DNA TGTGCCAGCAGTTCCCTTGACTATTCCTACGAGCAGTACTTC.

This chain links TRBV19 with TRBJ2-3, with 8 positions matching TRBD2. The germline CDR1 and CDR2 sequences are LNHDA and SQIVND (reference sequence). V was clipped by 2 bases and J by 6 bases; unmatched bases: 10. The CDR3 covers 16 residues. The CDR3 spells CASSIRVIAGIDTQYF. CDR3 nucleotides: TGTGCCAGTAGTATAAGGGTGATAGCGGGAATTGATACGCAGTATTTT.

This clonotype was seen many times. V usage is TRBV20-1 and J usage is TRBJ2-2; D not resolved. Germline CDR1 and CDR2: DFQATT and SNEGSKA (reference sequence). Trimming shortened V by 0 bases and J by 6 bases, and 11 bases separated the two germline ends. This CDR3 has 14 amino acids. The CDR3 spells CSARDTKRAGELFF. The DNA of the CDR3 is TGCAGTGCTAGAGATACGAAGAGAGCCGGGGAGCTGTTTTTT.

This clonotype was counted between two and nine times. The chain has TRBV4-1 and TRBJ2-1; D could derive from TRBD1 or TRBD2 (5 bases each). The CDR3 sequence is 15 residues long. Germline CDR1 reads MGHRA; CDR2 reads YSYEKL. Trimming left V 1 base short and J 4 bases short, with 11 bases between. The CDR3 nucleotides read TGCGCCAGCAGCCAAGGTATCGGGGCGTACAATGAGCAGTTCTTC. As protein: CASSQGIGAYNEQFF.

The CDR3 bases are TGTGCCAGCAGCCCTCGGGGAGGTCTCGGGAGTCGGAATGAGCAGTTCTTC. This gives the protein CASSPRGGLGSRNEQFF. The J gene is TRBJ2-1, the V gene TRBV14; tentatively, D is TRBD2 (6 bases). Germline CDR1 SGHDN, CDR2 FVKESK. CDR3 length: 17 residues. V was clipped by 4 bases and J by 7 bases, with 23 bases between them.

This clonotype was recorded at least ten times. The rearrangement uses TRBV11-2 and TRBJ2-5; the match to TRBD2 covers 10 bases. With 1 base clipped from V and 2 bases from J, the junction kept 4 bases outside the gene matches. Germline CDR1 is SGHAT and CDR2 is FQNNGV. The CDR3 runs 16 residues. The CDR3 region is CASSLGLAGLQETQYF. CDR3 in DNA: TGTGCCAGCAGCTTAGGACTAGCGGGCCTTCAAGAGACCCAGTACTTC.